Each of the 28 T cell receptor beta chains below was sequenced from the same sample in a study of shared clonotypes between healthy human individuals. Libraries were prepared by immunoSEQ multiplex PCR; TCRdb keeps only in-frame clonotypes and omits some of them. The table has more than 500,000 clones, approximately 95% seen once. The sequenced sample consisted of naive CD4+ T cells sorted from blood. Described subset: CD45RA+ positively selected. The receptors shown here come from a woman in her 30s in good health.

The chain is built from TRBV5-8 and TRBJ1-5; TRBD1 agrees at 7 bases. The CDR3 runs to 17 residues. The ends lost 6 bases at V and 2 bases at J; junction bases unmatched: 14. Germline values: CDR1 SGHTS, CDR2 YDEGEE. CDR3 in amino acids: CASNLNIGQAGNQPQHF. The CDR3 nucleotides are TGTGCCAGCAACCTAAATATTGGACAGGCGGGCAATCAGCCCCAGCATTTT.

The genes are TRBV7-9 and TRBJ1-3; perhaps TRBD1 as D (5 bases). V was pared by 5 bases and J by 0 bases, with 17 bases between. The germline CDR1 and CDR2 sequences are SEHNR and FQNEAQ (reference sequence). The CDR3 is 17 amino acids. CDR3 region: CASSATGTENSGNTIYF. Here the CDR3 DNA reads TGTGCCAGCAGCGCCACCGGGACGGAAAACTCTGGAAACACCATATATTTT.

V and J are TRBV29-1 and TRBJ2-3; D uncertain. This CDR3 has 17 amino acids. CDR1 and CDR2 from the germline V gene are SQVTM and ANQGSEA. The V end was cut by 4 bases, the J end by 1 base, with 21 bases between. In DNA form, the CDR3 reads TGCAGCGTTGTCAGCCCCGCCTTTTCTGGCGGCACAGATACGCAGTATTTT. This translates into CSVVSPAFSGGTDTQYF.

This clone occurred once. The chain combines TRBV11-2 with TRBJ2-1; D gene unclear. Trimming removed 0 bases from V and 3 bases from J, with 9 bases in between. Germline lookup yields CDR1 SGHAT and CDR2 FQNNGV. This CDR3 has 15 residues. CDR3 DNA sequence: TGTGCCAGCAGCTTAGAAGCTTTATACTACAATGAGCAGTTCTTC. As protein: CASSLEALYYNEQFF. The complete variable domain, with remaining parts taken from reference TRBV11-2 and TRBJ2-1, reads EAGVAQSPRYKIIEKRQSVAFWCNPISGHATLYWYQQILGQGPKLLIQFQNNGVVDDSQLPKDRFSAERLKGVDSTLKIQPAKLEDSAVYLCASSLEALYYNEQFFGPGTRLTVL.

Worth noting for this clone: The sample contains more than one DNA sequence encoding this CDR3. V is TRBV5-4 and J is TRBJ1-1, with D unclear. The germline CDR1 and CDR2 sequences are SGHNT and YYREEE (reference sequence). There are 13 residues in the CDR3. Trimming removed 5 bases from V and 1 base from J, with 9 bases in between. The CDR3 protein is CASSLGRNTEAFF. CDR3 coding DNA: TGTGCCAGCAGTCTGGGAAGGAACACTGAAGCTTTCTTT.

The J gene is TRBJ1-5, the V gene TRBV7-2; 7 positions match TRBD1. J gave up 0 bases and V 5 bases, and 4 bases lay outside the gene matches. This CDR3 comprises 15 residues. The germline V gene has CDR1 SGHTA and CDR2 FQGNSA. Written as DNA, the CDR3 is TGTGCCAGCAGCCCGGACAGGAATAGCAATCAGCCCCAGCATTTT. It yields the protein CASSPDRNSNQPQHF.

The chain combines TRBV4-1 with TRBJ1-5, with D hard to call. V lost 2 bases and J 4 bases, leaving 9 bases between the germline ends. From germline, CDR1 is MGHRA and CDR2 YSYEKL. The CDR3 length is 14 residues. CDR3 sequence: CASSQLGWNQPQHF. DNA of the CDR3: TGCGCCAGCAGCCAACTGGGTTGGAATCAGCCCCAGCATTTT.

The rearrangement links TRBV14 to TRBJ2-1; 7 bases are a match to TRBD1. The V segment lost 5 bases and the J segment 5 bases; nucleotides outside the gene matches: 6. The CDR3 spans 14 residues. Germline V gene sequence: CDR1 SGHDN, CDR2 FVKESK. CDR3 DNA: TGTGCCAGCAGCACCCGGACAGGCCACAATGAGCAGTTCTTC. This translates into CASSTRTGHNEQFF. The whole variable domain, remainder taken from reference TRBV14 and TRBJ2-1, is EAGVTQFPSHSVIEKGQTVTLRCDPISGHDNLYWYRRVMGKEIKFLLHFVKESKQDESGMPNNRFLAERTGGTYSTLKVQPAELEDSGVYFCASSTRTGHNEQFFGPGTRLTVL.

The rearrangement uses TRBV27 and TRBJ1-1; 10 nucleotides agree with TRBD1. The germline V gene encodes CDR1 MNHEY and CDR2 SMNVEV (reference sequence). This CDR3 is 15 amino acids long. The trim removed 5 bases at V and 9 bases at J, leaving 12 bases unmatched. CDR3 residues: CASSDLTGGPGKAFF. Written as DNA, the CDR3 is TGTGCCAGCAGTGACCTGACAGGGGGCCCGGGGAAAGCTTTCTTT.

CDR3 sequence: CSVRRVNTEAFF. In DNA, the CDR3 is TGCAGCGTGCGCAGGGTCAACACTGAAGCTTTCTTT. The V and J genes are TRBV29-1 and TRBJ1-1; TRBD1 is a possible D gene (5 bases). Germline V CDR1 and CDR2: SQVTM, ANQGSEA. Deletions cut 6 bases from V and 2 bases from J, with 10 bases between. This CDR3 comprises 12 residues.

This chain joins TRBV28 and TRBJ2-5, with D uncertain. The CDR3 has 15 amino acids. Germline V gives CDR1 MDHEN, CDR2 SYDVKM. V dropped 2 bases and J dropped 6 bases, with 16 bases sitting between them. The CDR3 region is CASSLGRTDPKTQYF. The CDR3 region has the DNA TGTGCCAGCAGTTTAGGGCGGACGGATCCCAAGACCCAGTACTTC.

The chain has TRBV28 and TRBJ1-1, with a weak D call TRBD1 (5 bases). The CDR3 is 17 amino acids. CDR1 is MDHEN and CDR2 is SYDVKM in the germline V gene. The germline V and J ends were trimmed by 7 bases and 3 bases, with 24 bases remaining between them. CDR3 protein: CASNLSMFGGGDTEAFF. The CDR3 nucleotides are TGTGCCAGCAATCTTAGCATGTTCGGGGGAGGTGACACTGAAGCTTTCTTT.

This clone has just one count. V is TRBV4-1 and J is TRBJ2-3; 9 nucleotides agree with TRBD2. V lost 0 bases to trimming and J lost 5 bases; unmatched junction nucleotides: 9. CDR3 length: 17 amino acids. CDR1 is MGHRA and CDR2 is YSYEKL in the germline V gene. The DNA for the CDR3 is TGCGCCAGCAGCCAAGAGGCGGTAGCGGGAGATGGAGATACGCAGTATTTT. Its protein product is CASSQEAVAGDGDTQYF.

The genes are TRBV2 and TRBJ2-7; 7 bases fit TRBD1. The germline V gene encodes CDR1 SNHLY and CDR2 FYNNEI. Trimming cost V 5 bases and J 2 bases; bases outside gene matches: 3. The CDR3 has 13 residues. The CDR3 loop reads CASSLQGAYEQYF. The CDR3 DNA follows: TGTGCCAGCAGTCTCCAGGGGGCCTACGAGCAGTACTTC.

This clone was counted a single time. The V gene is TRBV28, the J gene TRBJ2-7, with a weak D call TRBD2 (5 bases). The CDR3 loop spans 15 amino acids. Trimming pared 6 bases from V and 6 bases from J, leaving 21 bases between. In germline, CDR1 is MDHEN, CDR2 SYDVKM. The chain's CDR3 is CASSLRVADVSEQYF. CDR3 coding DNA: TGTGCCAGCAGCCTGCGGGTAGCAGATGTCTCCGAGCAGTACTTC.

CDR3 loop: CASSDIQGANRAFF. CDR3 bases: TGCGCCAGCAGCGACATTCAGGGGGCAAATAGAGCTTTCTTT. The chain couples TRBV4-1 to TRBJ1-1, with 8 bases matching TRBD1. V lost 5 bases, J lost 10 bases, and 12 bases stayed unmatched. This CDR3 contains 14 residues. Germline V gene data show CDR1 as MGHRA and CDR2 as YSYEKL.

This clone was seen once. This CDR3 reads CASSLLGGPNTEAFF. The CDR3 nucleotides read TGTGCCAGCAGCTTACTAGGGGGCCCGAACACTGAAGCTTTCTTT. V gene TRBV7-2 combines with J gene TRBJ1-1, with TRBD1 identical over 7 bases. Trimming took 2 bases from V and 1 from J; bases not matched to a gene: 4. This CDR3 has 15 amino acids. Per germline, CDR1 SGHTA and CDR2 FQGNSA.

The V call is TRBV10-2, the J call TRBJ1-1, with D uncertain. CDR3 length: 15 residues. The germline V and J ends were trimmed by 0 bases and 5 bases, with 13 bases remaining between them. The germline V gene has CDR1 WSHSY and CDR2 SAAADI. CDR3 sequence: CASSESTGIVTEAFF. In DNA form, the CDR3 reads TGCGCCAGCAGTGAGTCGACGGGGATTGTTACTGAAGCTTTCTTT.

In this sample, this clone turned up once. The gene calls are TRBV6-5 and TRBJ1-4; no clear D gene. The germline V and J ends were trimmed by 6 bases and 10 bases, with 21 bases remaining between them. The germline V gene encodes CDR1 MNHEY and CDR2 SVGAGI. The CDR3 is 15 amino acids. The DNA for the CDR3 is TGTGCCAGCAGCCCCGACCGGGCGGGGTATGGAAAACTGTTTTTT. Protein product: CASSPDRAGYGKLFF.

The rearrangement uses TRBV7-3 and TRBJ2-2; possible D gene TRBD1, 5 bases. CDR1 SGHTA and CDR2 FQGTGA come from the germline V gene. The CDR3 runs 15 residues. The germline V and J ends were trimmed by 2 bases and 5 bases, with 12 bases remaining between them. The CDR3 spells CASSLWAGRTGELFF. CDR3 DNA: TGTGCCAGCAGCTTATGGGCAGGGCGGACCGGGGAGCTGTTTTTT.

This clone has only one observation. The CDR3: CASSYSSYEQYF. The CDR3 bases are TGTGCCAGCAGCTATAGCTCCTACGAGCAGTACTTC. The rearrangement uses TRBV27 and TRBJ2-7, with unresolved D. From germline, CDR1 is MNHEY and CDR2 SMNVEV (reference sequence). V was trimmed by 6 bases and J by 0 bases, leaving 6 bases between them. The CDR3 has 12 residues.

In this sample, this clone turned up once. The chain uses TRBV4-1 and TRBJ2-7; 14 positions match TRBD2. This CDR3 has 15 amino acids. CDR1 is MGHRA, CDR2 YSYEKL, per germline. With 4 bases clipped from V and 5 bases from J, the junction kept 4 bases outside the gene matches. The CDR3 coding sequence is TGCGCCAGCAGCCCGGGACTAGCGGGGGCTGACGAGCAGTACTTC. Protein: CASSPGLAGADEQYF.

CDR3: CAWLPANTNEQFF. The CDR3 DNA is TGTGCCTGGCTTCCTGCAAACACGAATGAGCAGTTCTTC. The rearrangement joins TRBV30 to TRBJ2-1; D is undetermined. The ends were cut back, 5 bases at V and 7 bases at J, with 15 bases in the middle. Germline CDR1 is GTSNPN and CDR2 is SVGIG (reference sequence). The CDR3 has 13 amino acids.

The rearrangement joins TRBV18 to TRBJ2-1, with a weak D call TRBD2 (6 bases). Germline V gives CDR1 KGHSH, CDR2 LQKENI. CDR3 size: 17 residues. Trimming stripped 4 bases from V and 4 bases from J, with 20 bases between. DNA of the CDR3: TGTGCCAGCTCACTATTATCGGGAGAGAAAATGTACAATGAGCAGTTCTTC. Protein: CASSLLSGEKMYNEQFF.

The V gene is TRBV19, the J gene TRBJ2-7; no definite D call. V lost 3 bases to trimming and J lost 2 bases, with 14 bases between them. Germline-derived CDR1 and CDR2 are LNHDA and SQIVND (reference sequence). CDR3 length equals 15 residues. This CDR3 is CASSITTITPYEQYF. The CDR3 nucleotides are TGTGCCAGTAGTATTACGACCATTACTCCCTACGAGCAGTACTTC.

The rearrangement uses TRBV5-1 and TRBJ1-2; 7 nucleotides line up with TRBD1. Germline-derived CDR1 and CDR2 are SGHRS and YFSETQ. Unmatched junction bases numbered 8, after V lost 0 bases and J lost 0 bases. This CDR3 has 17 amino acids. The CDR3 nucleotides are TGCGCCAGCAGCTTGGTTCAACAGGGGAGAGCTAACTATGGCTACACCTTC. Its translation is CASSLVQQGRANYGYTF.

This sequence joins TRBV18 and TRBJ2-5; TRBD1 matches 11 bases. Looked up from germline, CDR1 is KGHSH and CDR2 is LQKENI. V dropped 6 bases and J dropped 4; count of bases not matched to a gene: 7. The CDR3 runs to 15 residues. CDR3 nucleotide sequence: TGTGCCAGCTCGCCCGGACAGGGGGCTATAGAGACCCAGTACTTC. Amino acids: CASSPGQGAIETQYF.

The gene calls are TRBV28 and TRBJ2-7; D is undetermined. The V gene's germline CDR1 is MDHEN and CDR2 SYDVKM. CDR3 length: 14 residues. With 5 bases removed from V and 6 bases from J, the gap between germline ends came to 17 bases. CDR3 amino acids: CASSPGQSIFEQYF. CDR3 coding DNA: TGTGCCAGCAGTCCGGGCCAATCGATTTTCGAGCAGTACTTC.